This is a list of T cell receptor beta chains from one sample in a study of response to subunit inactivated influenza vaccine. Via MiXCR, TCRdb re-called the RT-PCR reads, giving one row per CDR3 protein. Among about 780,000 distinct CDR3 sequences listed, around a sixth were seen once. The sample in question was PBMCs from blood, obtained 5 to 6 days after vaccination. The origin of the receptors is a man between 50 and 59 years old who received an inactivated influenza vaccine. The CDR3 runs from the conserved cysteine through the conserved F or W. Each record gives: clone size, D gene, J gene, V gene, CDR3 protein, CDR3 DNA. D genes are given only for firm matches. Only some rows state a clone size, as once, few, many or a class for expanded clones.

>few|TRBD2|TRBJ2-3|TRBV20-1
CSARATSGSPDTQYF
TGCAGTGCTAGAGCAACTAGCGGGAGTCCAGATACGCAGTATTTT
>.|TRBD1|TRBJ2-2|TRBV20-1
CSGRQGPGELFF
TGCAGTGGGCGACAGGGACCTGGGGAGCTGTTTTTT
>.|.|TRBJ2-7|TRBV4-1
CASSQNRDGSYEQYF
TGCGCCAGCAGCCAAAACCGGGACGGCTCCTACGAGCAGTACTTC
>few|TRBD1|TRBJ2-7|TRBV12-3/TRBV12-4
CASSFTGQGTSQYF
TGTGCCAGCAGTTTTACGGGACAGGGTACGTCGCAGTACTTC
>few|.|TRBJ1-4|TRBV9
CASSAHGGLGEKLFF
TGTGCCAGCAGCGCCCATGGGGGTTTGGGCGAAAAACTGTTTTTT
>few|TRBD1|TRBJ1-5|TRBV27
CASSKTGFNQPQHF
TGTGCCAGCAGCAAGACAGGGTTCAATCAGCCCCAGCATTTT
>many|.|TRBJ1-5|TRBV20-1
CSARGVGEVGQPQHF
TGCAGTGCTAGAGGGGTTGGGGAGGTGGGACAGCCCCAGCATTTT
>few|TRBD1|TRBJ2-3|TRBV6-1
CGRADWRDRGHDTQYF
TGTGGCAGAGCTGACTGGCGGGACAGGGGGCATGATACGCAGTATTTT
>.|TRBD1|TRBJ1-2|TRBV6-1
CASSPNGQGGSGYTF
TGTGCCAGCAGTCCCAACGGACAGGGTGGGTCTGGCTACACCTTC
>few|TRBD1|TRBJ2-5|TRBV7-2
CASKSNRGQETQYF
TGTGCCAGCAAGTCCAACAGGGGTCAAGAGACCCAGTACTTC
>many|.|TRBJ2-7|TRBV4-3
CASSQGGSYEQYF
TGTGCCAGCAGCCAGGGGGGCTCCTACGAGCAGTACTTC
>.|.|TRBJ2-3|TRBV5-1
CASSLDTGARTDTQYF
TGCGCCAGCAGCTTGGATACGGGTGCGCGCACAGATACGCAGTATTTT
>.|TRBD1|TRBJ2-3|TRBV28
CASSPPRGQGTDTQYF
TGTGCCAGCAGCCCCCCCAGGGGGCAGGGCACAGATACGCAGTATTTT
>.|.|TRBJ2-5|TRBV5-6
CASSFIKQGWETQYF
TGTGCCAGCAGCTTTATAAAACAGGGTTGGGAGACCCAGTACTTC
>.|TRBD1|TRBJ1-1|TRBV7-2
CASSALGGIPEAFF
TGTGCCAGCAGCGCCTTAGGGGGCATACCTGAAGCTTTCTTT
>many|TRBD1|TRBJ2-7|TRBV29-1
CSVVVMGQGAYEQYF
TGCAGCGTTGTAGTAATGGGACAGGGAGCCTACGAGCAGTACTTC
>.|TRBD2|TRBJ2-2|TRBV25-1
CASSFGLAGIGGELFF
TGTGCCAGCAGTTTTGGACTAGCGGGTATCGGCGGGGAGCTGTTTTTT
>.|TRBD2|TRBJ2-1|TRBV11-1
CASSLALGLAGPSSYNEQFF
TGTGCCAGCAGCTTAGCGTTGGGACTAGCGGGGCCCTCGTCCTACAATGAGCAGTTCTTC
>few|TRBD2|TRBJ2-1|TRBV12-3/TRBV12-4
CASSSGTSGRIYNEQFF
TGTGCCAGCAGTTCCGGGACTAGCGGGAGGATCTACAATGAGCAGTTCTTC
>many|TRBD1|TRBJ1-5|TRBV5-5
CASSFGGGASQPQHF
TGTGCCAGCAGCTTCGGAGGGGGCGCATCTCAGCCCCAGCATTTT
>.|.|TRBJ2-7|TRBV18
CASSPYLPQGSYEQYF
TGTGCCAGCTCACCTTACCTCCCACAGGGATCGTACGAGCAGTACTTC
>.|.|TRBJ1-5|TRBV28
CASSLWGSWATRQSQPQHF
TGTGCCAGCAGTTTATGGGGCAGCTGGGCAACAAGGCAAAGTCAGCCCCAGCATTTT
>.|TRBD1|TRBJ2-7|TRBV27
CASSPRRTGTYEQYF
TGTGCCAGCAGCCCGAGGAGGACAGGGACCTACGAGCAGTACTTC
>few|.|TRBJ2-7|TRBV28
CASSGLSELTYEQYF
TGTGCCAGCAGTGGCCTCTCTGAACTAACTTACGAGCAGTACTTC
>few|.|TRBJ2-7|TRBV20-1
CSAGPRGFLIHEQYF
TGCAGTGCTGGCCCGCGTGGGTTTTTAATCCACGAGCAGTACTTC
>.|TRBD2|TRBJ2-1|TRBV28
CASKWTSGGANEQFF
TGTGCCAGCAAATGGACTAGCGGGGGGGCAAATGAGCAGTTCTTC
>.|.|TRBJ1-5|TRBV28
CASSPSALGKPQHF
TGTGCCAGCAGTCCCTCGGCCCTGGGGAAGCCCCAGCATTTT
>few|TRBD1|TRBJ2-2|TRBV5-1
CASSVGQGGTGELFF
TGCGCCAGCAGCGTGGGACAGGGAGGTACCGGGGAGCTGTTTTTT
>few|TRBD1|TRBJ2-7|TRBV10-3
CAISVGTGGIEQYF
TGTGCCATCAGTGTGGGGACAGGGGGCATCGAGCAGTACTTC
>many|.|TRBJ1-5|TRBV7-2
CASRREGNQPQHF
TGTGCCAGCCGGAGGGAGGGCAATCAGCCCCAGCATTTT
>.|.|TRBJ2-7|TRBV6-1
CASSEDPGSSYEQYF
TGTGCCAGCAGTGAAGACCCTGGGAGCTCCTACGAGCAGTACTTC
>few|.|TRBJ2-5|TRBV7-2
CASSLARTVQETQYF
TGTGCCAGCAGCTTAGCTCGAACAGTCCAAGAGACCCAGTACTTC